The sample holds many counts of the clone carrying this T cell receptor beta chain. This specimen comes from a study of T cells in Graves' hyperthyroidism and ophthalmopathy. TCR beta CDR3 regions were amplified from RNA transcripts. HTBI primers drove first-round RT-PCR of the TCR CDR3. One entry per CDR3 protein, called by TCRdb with MiXCR from the multiplex PCR reads. The sample gives hundreds of thousands of distinct CDR3 sequences, roughly 15% of which show up once; about 37% is in the top ten. Sequencing was performed on blood. The receptor was isolated from a middle-aged woman with Graves' ophthalmopathy.

The CDR3 DNA follows: TGTGCCAGCAGCACCGTTGTTACTAGCGGTCGTCACGAGCAGTACTTC. It specifies CASSTVVTSGRHEQYF. The chain has TRBV5-5 and TRBJ2-7; TRBD2 aligns across 8 bases. J was trimmed by 5 bases and V by 4 bases; bases with no gene match: 14. Germline CDR1 and CDR2: SGHKS and YYEKEE (reference sequence). The CDR3 runs to 16 residues.